The 6 T cell receptor beta chains in this list originate from one sample, sequenced in a study of cytomegalovirus exposure and HLA in healthy donors. The protocol was immunoSEQ multiplex PCR, while the TCRdb copy is restricted to in-frame clones and leaves out a portion. The table shows some 84,000 clones, with approximately 91% occurring only once. The source material was PBMCs. The receptors come from a man aged 25 to 40 in good health and CMV-seronegative.

The CDR3 DNA follows: TGTGCCAGCAGTGAAGACAGGGGCCGCGAGCAGTACTTC. Translation: CASSEDRGREQYF. The rearrangement links TRBV2 to TRBJ2-7; TRBD1 matches 7 bases. V was pared by 1 base and J by 6 bases, with 3 bases of the junction left unmatched. Germline CDR1 and CDR2: SNHLY and FYNNEI. This CDR3 is 13 amino acids long.

This clone appeared a few times. J is TRBJ2-7 and V is TRBV7-9; D ambiguous. CDR1 is SEHNR, CDR2 FQNEAQ, per germline (reference sequence). The CDR3 is made up of 13 amino acids. The V gene lost 1 base and the J gene lost 3 bases, with 7 bases spanning the gap. CDR3 sequence reads: CASSLDAVYEQYF. For the CDR3, the DNA is TGTGCCAGCAGCTTAGATGCAGTCTACGAGCAGTACTTC.

The chain employs TRBV6-1 and TRBJ2-5, with D maybe TRBD2 (5 bases). CDR1 and CDR2 from the germline V gene are MNHNS and SASEGT. The CDR3 totals 13 residues. V lost 7 bases to trimming and J lost 4 bases, with 13 bases between them. The CDR3 reads CASNPASRETQYF. In DNA form, the CDR3 reads TGTGCCAGCAACCCGGCTAGCCGAGAGACCCAGTACTTC.

This chain connects TRBV27 to TRBJ1-1, with D perhaps matching TRBD1 (5 bases). The length of the CDR3 is 13 residues. Trimming cost V 3 bases and J 6 bases, with 11 bases left between them. Germline V gene sequence: CDR1 MNHEY, CDR2 SMNVEV (reference sequence). The CDR3 reads CASSLRGIAEAFF. In nucleotides, the CDR3 is TGTGCCAGCAGTTTGCGGGGGATCGCTGAAGCTTTCTTT.

A single count supports this clone. The V gene is TRBV9, the J gene TRBJ2-7, with TRBD2 matching 12 bases. The V segment lost 4 bases and the J segment 4 bases; nucleotides outside the gene matches: 9. The CDR3 runs 16 residues. Germline CDR1 is SGDLS and CDR2 is YYNGEE. CDR3 in amino acids: CASSPVGTSGRYEQYF. For the CDR3, the DNA is TGTGCCAGCAGCCCCGTAGGGACTAGCGGGCGATACGAGCAGTACTTC.

V is TRBV5-1 and J is TRBJ2-5; TRBD1 is a possible D gene (6 bases). This CDR3 region has 16 residues. Germline CDR1 reads SGHRS; CDR2 reads YFSETQ. V was cut by 4 bases and J by 3 bases, with 19 bases left in between. The CDR3 sequence is CASSVGGGWREETQYF. DNA for the CDR3: TGCGCCAGCAGCGTAGGTGGGGGCTGGAGAGAAGAGACCCAGTACTTC.